A single sample is the source of the 30 T cell receptor beta chains below, sequenced in a study of CD8+CD57+ T cells in acquired aplastic anemia. TCR beta VDJ and CDR3 profiling used genomic DNA as template. TCRdb re-derived calls from the reads in MiXCR, one entry per CDR3 protein. The top ten clones hold approximately 7.8% of a sample with about 220,000 distinct CDR3 sequences, approximately 45% of them seen once. Whoever was chosen for sequencing had shown CD8+CD57+ cell expansion by flow cytometry. Sequencing used sorted CD4+, CD8+, or CD8+CD57+ T cells (not recorded which) from PBMCs. The receptors here all came from a human donor with aplastic anemia.

Notes on this clonotype: A much larger clone lies one base from this, so it may be a read error. This rearrangement joins TRBV4-3 to TRBJ2-7; TRBD1 matches 8 bases. CDR1 and CDR2 (germline): LGHNA, YSLEER. This CDR3 is built from 15 residues. As DNA, the CDR3 is TGCGTCAGCAGCCAAGGGACAGGAGACTCCTACGAGCAGTACTTC. Translated: CVSSQGTGDSYEQYF.

This clonotype is a singleton in its sample. The chain combines TRBV11-2 with TRBJ2-3; D possibly uses TRBD1 or TRBD2 (5 bases each). CDR1 is SGHAT, CDR2 FQNNGV, per germline. The CDR3 loop spans 15 amino acids. Between the trimmed V and J ends, which lost 5 bases and 0 bases, there was a span of 12 bases. CDR3 residues: CASSTRGSSTDTQYF. In DNA, the CDR3 is TGTGCCAGCAGCACCCGGGGCAGTAGCACAGATACGCAGTATTTT.

The chain uses TRBV30 and TRBJ1-1; D possibly corresponds to TRBD1 (5 bases). The CDR3 runs to 13 residues. Germline CDR1 GTSNPN, CDR2 SVGIG (reference sequence). V was shortened by 3 bases and J by 7 bases, with 15 bases between the two germline ends. CDR3 in DNA: TGTGCCTGGAGCGTAGTGGACGGGGGTGAAGCTTTCTTT. Encoded protein: CAWSVVDGGEAFF.

As to this clonotype: The junction does not match germline at one end; this may be a read error. This sequence joins TRBV10-1 and TRBJ1-1; 9 bases agree with TRBD1. Per the germline V gene, CDR1 is WNHNN and CDR2 is SYGVQD (reference sequence). The CDR3 is made up of 16 amino acids. As DNA, the CDR3 is TGTGCCGTTCGACCGGGACAGGGAGACATGAACACTGAAGCTTTCTTT. Amino acid sequence: CAVRPGQGDMNTEAFF.

Points on this clonotype: Germline and junction disagree at one end, which may indicate a read error. The chain carries TRBV6-5 and TRBJ2-1; 7 bases fit TRBD2. This CDR3 has 13 residues. CDR1 is MNHEY, CDR2 SVGAGI, per germline. DNA for the CDR3: TGTGCCAGCAGTGGTACTAGCGAGAATGAGCAGCTCTTC. Translated, it gives CASSGTSENEQLF.

This clonotype has ten or more counts. CDR3 region: CASSGGVRPLTEAFF. Here the CDR3 DNA reads TGCGCCAGCAGTGGAGGGGTTAGGCCGCTCACTGAAGCTTTCTTT. The chain employs TRBV10-1 and TRBJ1-1, with D maybe TRBD1 (5 bases). The germline CDR1 and CDR2 sequences are WNHNN and SYGVQD (reference sequence). Trimming removed 4 bases at V and 4 bases at J, with 16 bases between. This CDR3 spans 15 amino acids.

V and J are TRBV20-1 and TRBJ2-3; no clear D. This CDR3 has 14 residues. V dropped 1 base and J dropped 8 bases, with 16 bases sitting between them. Looked up from germline, CDR1 is DFQATT and CDR2 is SNEGSKA (reference sequence). For the CDR3, the DNA is TGCAGTGCTAGAGGTGTCGGCCAGAAGGGTACGCAGTATTTT. Its translation is CSARGVGQKGTQYF.

This clonotype was seen only a few times. This chain links TRBV6-5 with TRBJ1-2; D remains ambiguous. Trimming stripped 2 bases from V and 8 bases from J, with 21 bases between. The CDR3 contains 16 residues. Germline lookup yields CDR1 MNHEY and CDR2 SVGAGI. The CDR3 loop reads CASSYHHSRNRNGYTF. DNA for the CDR3: TGTGCCAGCAGTTACCACCACAGCAGAAACCGTAACGGCTACACCTTC.

This rearrangement joins TRBV20-1 to TRBJ1-2; a possible D gene is TRBD1 (5 bases). The CDR3 extends over 14 amino acids. CDR1 DFQATT and CDR2 SNEGSKA come from the germline V gene (reference sequence). The germline V and J ends were trimmed by 6 bases and 4 bases, with 18 bases remaining between them. CDR3 DNA: TGCAGTGCGTTCACGGGGCAGGGAGGCTATGGCTACACCTTC. This sequence encodes CSAFTGQGGYGYTF.

Notes on this clonotype: Since a much larger clone is just one base distant, this may be a read error. The V call is TRBV6-1, the J call TRBJ2-3; weak D call: TRBD2 (5 bases). Germline V gene data show CDR1 as MNHNS and CDR2 as SASEGT. This CDR3 contains 12 residues. In DNA form, the CDR3 reads TGTGCCTGCAGCCCGGGAATAGATACGCAGTATTTT. Translation: CACSPGIDTQYF.

This clonotype was seen at least ten times. CDR3 nucleotides: TGTGCCAGCACCCTAGCGGATTCCTACAATGAGCAGTTCTTC. It encodes CASTLADSYNEQFF. This chain uses TRBV9 with TRBJ2-1, with 7 nucleotides matching TRBD2. This CDR3 comprises 14 residues. In germline, CDR1 is SGDLS, CDR2 YYNGEE. Trimming removed 6 bases from V and 1 base from J; junction bases left unmatched: 4.

The table lists this clonotype with many counts. The chain has TRBV7-9 and TRBJ1-2; D gene unclear. V was pared by 5 bases and J by 1 base, with 17 bases between. This CDR3 region has 16 residues. Germline V gene lookup returns CDR1 SEHNR and CDR2 FQNEAQ (reference sequence). The CDR3 bases are TGTGCCAGCAGCCAGTCGGACGGTGGATTTAACTATGGCTACACCTTC. Its protein is CASSQSDGGFNYGYTF.

This chain connects TRBV2 to TRBJ2-5; D is perhaps TRBD1 or TRBD2 (5 bases each). The ends were cut back, 6 bases at V and 5 bases at J, with 16 bases in the middle. CDR3 length equals 14 residues. Looked up from germline, CDR1 is SNHLY and CDR2 is FYNNEI. CDR3 region: CASRTGQGTETQYF. DNA of the CDR3: TGTGCCAGCAGAACAGGTCAAGGGACGGAGACCCAGTACTTC.

The rearrangement links TRBV2 to TRBJ1-4; 7 bases match TRBD1. CDR1 and CDR2 (germline): SNHLY, FYNNEI. The CDR3 contains 15 residues. The ends lost 5 bases at V and 3 bases at J; junction bases unmatched: 6. CDR3 in amino acids: CASSRRGLSNEKLFF. The CDR3 bases are TGTGCCAGCAGTCGAAGGGGGCTGTCTAATGAAAAACTGTTTTTT. Complete variable domain (other parts from reference TRBV2 and TRBJ1-4): EPEVTQTPSHQVTQMGQEVILRCVPISNHLYFYWYRQILGQKVEFLVSFYNNEISEKSEIFDDQFSVERPDGSNFTLKIRSTKLEDSAMYFCASSRRGLSNEKLFFGSGTQLSVL.

This chain joins TRBV30 and TRBJ2-7; possible D gene TRBD1, 5 bases. From germline, CDR1 is GTSNPN and CDR2 SVGIG (reference sequence). This CDR3 contains 14 residues. V was trimmed by 0 bases and J by 2 bases, leaving 11 bases between them. CDR3 loop: CAWSVWQGPYEQYF. The CDR3 DNA is TGTGCCTGGAGTGTTTGGCAGGGTCCCTACGAGCAGTACTTC.

The chain combines TRBV14 with TRBJ1-4, with D maybe TRBD1 (5 bases). The CDR3 consists of 13 residues. V was shortened by 4 bases and J by 16 bases, with 19 bases between the two germline ends. The germline CDR1 and CDR2 sequences are SGHDN and FVKESK. The CDR3 coding sequence is TGTGCCAGCAGCCTAAGCAGGGACGGCCGAGGGTTTTTT. Translating it yields CASSLSRDGRGFF.

The chain couples TRBV9 to TRBJ2-5; weak D call: TRBD1 (7 bases). Trimming took off 6 bases at V and 2 bases at J, with 14 bases between the two ends. Germline CDR1 is SGDLS and CDR2 is YYNGEE. CDR3 length: 14 residues. The CDR3 spells CASTRGTGQETQYF. The CDR3 nucleotides read TGTGCCAGCACCAGGGGGACTGGACAAGAGACCCAGTACTTC. Full variable domain (outside the CDR3, taken from reference TRBV9 and TRBJ2-5): DSGVTQTPKHLITATGQRVTLRCSPRSGDLSVYWYQQSLDQGLQFLIQYYNGEERAKGNILERFSAQQFPDLHSELNLSSLELGDSALYFCASTRGTGQETQYFGPGTRLLVL.

The chain joins TRBV28 to TRBJ1-6, with 9 bases lining up with TRBD1. This CDR3 has 16 residues. After removal of 3 bases from V and 9 bases from J, the junction contained 9 bases not matched to a gene. Germline V gene sequence: CDR1 MDHEN, CDR2 SYDVKM. CDR3 bases: TGTGCCAGCAGTTTGGGACAGGGCGGGGGTACTTCACCCCTCCACTTT. Translated, it gives CASSLGQGGGTSPLHF. The complete variable domain, with remaining parts taken from reference TRBV28 and TRBJ1-6, reads DVKVTQSSRYLVKRTGEKVFLECVQDMDHENMFWYRQDPGLGLRLIYFSYDVKMKEKGDIPEGYSVSREKKERFSLILESASTNQTSMYLCASSLGQGGGTSPLHFGNGTRLTVT.

The V gene is TRBV27, the J gene TRBJ1-1; D perhaps matches TRBD1 (6 bases). The CDR3 sequence is 14 residues long. The V and J ends lost 2 bases and 10 bases respectively, with 17 bases between them. CDR1 is MNHEY and CDR2 is SMNVEV in the germline V gene (reference sequence). The CDR3 nucleotides are TGTGCCAGCAGTTTAGGGGGCAGCCCTCTTGGAGCTTTCTTT. Residues: CASSLGGSPLGAFF.

This clonotype was found a few times. This chain uses TRBV28 with TRBJ2-7; the match to TRBD1 covers 7 bases. The V gene's germline CDR1 is MDHEN and CDR2 SYDVKM. J lost 0 bases, V lost 3 bases, and 8 bases had no gene match. The CDR3 loop spans 16 amino acids. In DNA form, the CDR3 reads TGTGCCAGCAGTTTGGTGACAGGGTCGAGCTCCTACGAGCAGTACTTC. This sequence encodes CASSLVTGSSSYEQYF.

V usage is TRBV24-1 and J usage is TRBJ2-5, with 9 bases aligning to TRBD2. The junction had 4 bases not matched to a gene; V was cut back by 8 bases and J by 1 base. The CDR3 loop spans 14 amino acids. Germline V gene data show CDR1 as KGHDR and CDR2 as SFDVKD. CDR3 protein: CATMDSGGQETQYF. The CDR3 nucleotides read TGTGCCACCATGGATAGCGGGGGCCAAGAGACCCAGTACTTC.

This clonotype occurred many times. V usage is TRBV2 and J usage is TRBJ2-7; perhaps TRBD1 as D (5 bases). The CDR3 runs to 14 residues. Germline CDR1 reads SNHLY; CDR2 reads FYNNEI. Trimming removed 2 bases from V and 9 bases from J, with 17 bases in between. The CDR3 nucleotides read TGTGCCAGCAGTGAAAGAGTCAGGGTAAAGGCGCAGTACTTC. It is translated as CASSERVRVKAQYF.

This clonotype was seen ten or more times. The chain is built from TRBV12-3 or TRBV12-4 and TRBJ1-1; D unresolved. There are 13 residues in the CDR3. V lost 5 bases, J lost 5 bases, and 12 bases lay in between. The CDR3 DNA is TGTGCCAGCAGTGCTGAACTTAGTACTGAAGCTTTCTTT. It specifies CASSAELSTEAFF.

This clonotype was seen at least ten times. The V call is TRBV7-8, the J call TRBJ1-1; 7 nucleotides line up with TRBD1. Germline values: CDR1 SGHVS, CDR2 FQNEAQ. The CDR3 contains 14 residues. After removal of 5 bases from V and 5 bases from J, the junction contained 8 bases not matched to a gene. The CDR3 loop reads CASSLRQGWTEAFF. CDR3 in DNA: TGTGCCAGCAGCCTACGACAGGGCTGGACTGAAGCTTTCTTT. Drawing the rest from reference TRBV7-8 and TRBJ1-1, the complete variable domain is GAGVSQSPRYKVAKRGQDVALRCDPISGHVSLFWYQQALGQGPEFLTYFQNEAQLDKSGLPSDRFFAERPEGSVSTLKIQRTQQEDSAVYLCASSLRQGWTEAFFGQGTRLTVV.

V usage is TRBV5-5 and J usage is TRBJ1-2; the match to TRBD1 covers 7 bases. This CDR3 contains 14 residues. V lost 4 bases, J lost 7 bases, and 10 bases stayed unmatched. Germline V gene data show CDR1 as SGHKS and CDR2 as YYEKEE (reference sequence). The CDR3 protein is CASSVGQRCLGYTF. CDR3 DNA: TGTGCCAGCAGCGTGGGACAGCGATGTCTTGGCTACACCTTC. Complete variable domain (other parts from reference TRBV5-5 and TRBJ1-2): DAGVTQSPTHLIKTRGQQVTLRCSPISGHKSVSWYQQVLGQGPQFIFQYYEKEERGRGNFPDRFSARQFPNYSSELNVNALLLGDSALYLCASSVGQRCLGYTFGSGTRLTVV.

On this clonotype itself: A much larger clone is a single base away; this may be a read error. This sequence joins TRBV9 and TRBJ2-7; 9 bases fit TRBD2. The V segment lost 0 bases and the J segment 6 bases; nucleotides outside the gene matches: 7. CDR1 is SGDLS, CDR2 YYNGEE, per germline. CDR3 length: 15 residues. CDR3 sequence: CASSVEAGGPCEQYF. The DNA of the CDR3 is TGTGCCAGCAGCGTAGAGGCGGGAGGGCCCTGCGAGCAGTACTTC. Full variable domain (remainder filled in from reference TRBV9 and TRBJ2-7): DSGVTQTPKHLITATGQRVTLRCSPRSGDLSVYWYQQSLDQGLQFLIQYYNGEERAKGNILERFSAQQFPDLHSELNLSSLELGDSALYFCASSVEAGGPCEQYFGPGTRLTVT.

The sample holds many counts of this clonotype. The V and J genes are TRBV19 and TRBJ1-5; a possible D gene is TRBD1 (6 bases). V lost 5 bases and J 5 bases, leaving 16 bases between the germline ends. Germline lookup yields CDR1 LNHDA and CDR2 SQIVND (reference sequence). The CDR3 sequence is 15 residues long. CDR3 nucleotide sequence: TGTGCCAGTAGTTCCCTACAGGGTGGATATCAGCCCCAGCATTTT. Translating gives CASSSLQGGYQPQHF.

In this sample, this clonotype turned up a few times. V and J are TRBV6-5 and TRBJ2-7, with 7 nucleotides matching TRBD1. The CDR3 is 15 residues long. CDR1 and CDR2 from the germline V gene are MNHEY and SVGAGI. The V and J ends lost 5 bases and 2 bases, in that order; junction bases with no gene match: 9. CDR3: CASSPTGAHPYEQYF. Here the CDR3 DNA reads TGTGCCAGCAGTCCCACAGGGGCGCATCCCTACGAGCAGTACTTC.

This chain joins TRBV15 and TRBJ1-2; D is ambiguous. Germline V gene sequence: CDR1 LNHNV, CDR2 YYDKDF (reference sequence). The germline V and J ends were trimmed by 6 bases and 6 bases, with 14 bases remaining between them. CDR3 length equals 13 residues. The CDR3 sequence: CATRDRFGNGYTF. As DNA, the CDR3 is TGTGCCACCAGGGATAGGTTCGGGAATGGCTACACCTTC.

With respect to this clonotype: One junction end disagrees with the germline gene, perhaps due to a read error. The rearrangement uses TRBV4-1 and TRBJ1-6; 8 bases line up with TRBD1. The germline gives CDR1 MGHRA, CDR2 YSYEKL. There are 15 residues in the CDR3. CDR3 bases: TGTGCCAGCAGCCAAGCGGACAGGGAGAGTTCACCCCTCCACTTT. Protein product: CASSQADRESSPLHF.